The present entry profiles one T cell receptor beta chain with its context. The CDR3 spans 15 residues. Deletions cut 4 bases from V and 3 bases from J, with 13 bases between. Germline V gene lookup returns CDR1 LGHDT and CDR2 YNNKEL (reference sequence). Using immunoSEQ multiplex PCR, the repertoire was profiled, and TCRdb retains in-frame clones only, with some absent. The sample yields 150,000 to 200,000 clones, 80% to 85% seen once. This sample was taken from a study of blood T cell repertoires in COVID-19. Across the whole study: Samples came from the United States, Italy and Spain, spanning acute and convalescent COVID-19. T cells, B-cell-depleted T cells, or PBMCs provided the cDNA or gDNA that served as material.

V gene TRBV3-1 (or the pseudogene TRBV3-2) combines with J gene TRBJ2-1; the D gene is possibly TRBD1 (8 bases). The source material was peripheral blood. The TCR was taken from a human donor with acute or convalescent COVID-19. The donor label of this sample is uncertain. The CDR3 reads CASSPTGGGYNEQFF. The CDR3 region has the DNA TGTGCCAGCAGCCCTACAGGGGGGGGCTACAATGAGCAGTTCTTC.